The sequence of this T cell receptor (beta chain) was determined in a study of blood T cell repertoires in COVID-19. Study-wide background: Researchers got acute and convalescent COVID-19 samples from the United States, Italy and Spain. In each case, the material was cDNA or gDNA derived from T cells, B-cell-depleted T cells, or PBMCs.

How the authors handled the data: Amplification from reference gene primers served as the basis for estimated nucleated cell counts. The table came from immunoSEQ multiplex PCR; TCRdb's copy has only in-frame clones and leaves some out. D and trimming were read from the DNA, whereas the V and J calls and clone size are those reported in that table. The table has hundreds of thousands of clones, 83% seen once. Germline CDR1 SGDLS, CDR2 YYNGEE. The V segment lost 4 bases and the J segment 1 base; nucleotides outside the gene matches: 9. This CDR3 is built from 18 residues. The source material was peripheral blood. The J gene is TRBJ2-5, the V gene TRBV9; 14 bases match TRBD2. The receptor comes from a woman in her sixties or seventies with active or convalescent COVID-19. CDR3 amino acids: CASSPVTSGGATQETQYF. In DNA form, the CDR3 reads TGTGCCAGCAGCCCAGTGACTAGCGGGGGGGCCACCCAAGAGACCCAGTACTTC.